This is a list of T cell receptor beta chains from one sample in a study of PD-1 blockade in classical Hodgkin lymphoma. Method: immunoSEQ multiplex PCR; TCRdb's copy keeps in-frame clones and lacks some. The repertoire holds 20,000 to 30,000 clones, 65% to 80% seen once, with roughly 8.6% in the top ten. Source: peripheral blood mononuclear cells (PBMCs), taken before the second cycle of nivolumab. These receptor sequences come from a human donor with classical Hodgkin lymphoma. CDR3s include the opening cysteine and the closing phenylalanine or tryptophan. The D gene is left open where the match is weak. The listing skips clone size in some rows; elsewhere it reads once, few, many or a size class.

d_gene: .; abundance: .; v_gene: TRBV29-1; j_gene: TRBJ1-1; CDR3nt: TGCAGCGTTGAAAGGGGAAACACTGAAGCTTTCTTT; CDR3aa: CSVERGNTEAFF
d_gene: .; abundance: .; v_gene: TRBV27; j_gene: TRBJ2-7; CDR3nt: TGTGCCAGCAGTTTATCGGGCCTCAGGACCTACGAGCAGTACTTC; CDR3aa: CASSLSGLRTYEQYF
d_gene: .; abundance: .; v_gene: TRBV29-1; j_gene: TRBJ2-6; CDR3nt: TGCAGCGTTGCTAAATTTGTGTGGTTAGATCACTCTGGGGCCAACGTCCTGACTTTC; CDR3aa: CSVAKFVWLDHSGANVLTF
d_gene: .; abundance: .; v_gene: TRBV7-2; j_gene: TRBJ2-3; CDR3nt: TGTGCCAGCAGCTTATCGGGCGGCACAGATACGCAGTATTTT; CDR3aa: CASSLSGGTDTQYF
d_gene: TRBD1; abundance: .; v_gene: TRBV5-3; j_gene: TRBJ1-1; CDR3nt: TGTGCCAGAAGCGGGGGACAGCCCCTGAACACTGAAGCTTTCTTT; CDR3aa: CARSGGQPLNTEAFF
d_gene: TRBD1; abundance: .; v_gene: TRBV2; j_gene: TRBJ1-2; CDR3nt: TGTGCCAGCAGTTTAGGACAGGGGAAAGGCTACACCTTC; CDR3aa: CASSLGQGKGYTF
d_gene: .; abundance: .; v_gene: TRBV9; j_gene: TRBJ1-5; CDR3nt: TGTGCCAGCAGCGTAGGGGCAGCTAATCAGCCCCAGCATTTT; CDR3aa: CASSVGAANQPQHF
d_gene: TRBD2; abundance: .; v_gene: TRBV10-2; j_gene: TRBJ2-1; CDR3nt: TGCGCCAGCAGTGAATTAGGACTAGCGGCCCTCGGTGACACTGAGCAGTTCTTC; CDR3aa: CASSELGLAALGDTEQFF
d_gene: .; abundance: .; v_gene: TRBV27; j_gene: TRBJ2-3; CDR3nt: TGTGCCAGCAGTTCCACGCCGCAGGGCACAGATACGCAGTATTTT; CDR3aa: CASSSTPQGTDTQYF
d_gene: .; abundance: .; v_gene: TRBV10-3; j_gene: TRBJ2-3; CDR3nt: TGTGCCATCAGTGGCTCCGCTACAGACCTCACAGATACGCAGTATTTT; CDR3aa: CAISGSATDLTDTQYF
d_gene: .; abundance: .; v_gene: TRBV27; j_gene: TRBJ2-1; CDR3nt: TGTGCCAGCAGTCAACTACTAGATCGCGATGAGCAGTTCTTC; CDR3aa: CASSQLLDRDEQFF
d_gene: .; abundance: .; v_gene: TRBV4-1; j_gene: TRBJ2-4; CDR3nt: TGCGCCAGCAGCCAGGGTTCTAGCGACTTCGGCAAAAACATTCAGTACTTC; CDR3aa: CASSQGSSDFGKNIQYF
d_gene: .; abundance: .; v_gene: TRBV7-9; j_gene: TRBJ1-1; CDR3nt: TGTGCCAGCAGCGCACAGGAGAACACTGAAGCTTTCTTT; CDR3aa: CASSAQENTEAFF
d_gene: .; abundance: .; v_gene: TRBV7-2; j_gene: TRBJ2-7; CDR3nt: TGTGCCAGCAGCTGGGGCTTCTACGAGCAGTACTTC; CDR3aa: CASSWGFYEQYF
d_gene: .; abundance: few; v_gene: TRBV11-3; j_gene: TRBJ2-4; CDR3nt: TGTGCCAGCAGCTTAGATCTCGAGGAAAACATTCAGTACTTC; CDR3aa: CASSLDLEENIQYF
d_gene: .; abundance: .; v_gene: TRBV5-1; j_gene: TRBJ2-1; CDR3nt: TGCGCCAGCAGCTTGATTTCGTACAATGAGCAGTTCTTC; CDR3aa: CASSLISYNEQFF
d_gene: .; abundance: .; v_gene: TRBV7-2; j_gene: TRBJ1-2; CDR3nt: TGTGCCAGCAGCTTAAGGGGGGTGGGCTATGGCTACACCTTC; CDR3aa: CASSLRGVGYGYTF
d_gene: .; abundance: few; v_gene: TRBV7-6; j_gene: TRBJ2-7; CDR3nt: TGTGCCAGCAGCGTAGCGCAGGACAGCTCCTACGAGCAGTACTTC; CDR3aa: CASSVAQDSSYEQYF
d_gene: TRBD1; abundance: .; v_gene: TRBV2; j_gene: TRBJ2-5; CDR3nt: TGTGCCAGCAGTGAAAGGACAGGGATTAGAGAGACCCAGTACTTC; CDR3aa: CASSERTGIRETQYF
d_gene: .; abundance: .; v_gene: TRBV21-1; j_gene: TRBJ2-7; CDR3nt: TGTGCCAGCAGCAAGACCCAGGGGGCTGGGTACTTC; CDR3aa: CASSKTQGAGYF
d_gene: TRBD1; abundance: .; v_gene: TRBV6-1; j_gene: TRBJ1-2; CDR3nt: TGTGCCAGCGGAGCCGGGACAGGGGGTGGATATGGCTACACCTTC; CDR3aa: CASGAGTGGGYGYTF
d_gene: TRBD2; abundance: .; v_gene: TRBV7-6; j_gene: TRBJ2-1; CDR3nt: TGTGCCAGCAGCCTTCGGACTAGCGGGAGCTCCTACAATGAGCAGTTCTTC; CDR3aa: CASSLRTSGSSYNEQFF
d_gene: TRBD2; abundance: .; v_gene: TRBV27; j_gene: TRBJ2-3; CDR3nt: TGTGCCAGCAGCACCCGGGAGGGCGAGAGCACAGATACGCAGTATTTT; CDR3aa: CASSTREGESTDTQYF
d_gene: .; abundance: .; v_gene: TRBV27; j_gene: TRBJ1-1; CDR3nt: TGTGCCAGCAGGCGCAGTGGGGGGACTGAAGCTTTCTTT; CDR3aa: CASRRSGGTEAFF
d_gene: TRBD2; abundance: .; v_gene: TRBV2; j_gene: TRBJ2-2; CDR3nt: TGTGCCATTCTAGCGGGGAAGAACACCGGGGAGCTGTTTTTT; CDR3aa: CAILAGKNTGELFF
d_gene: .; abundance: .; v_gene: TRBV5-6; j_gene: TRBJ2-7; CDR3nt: TGTGCCAGCAGCGAAATTCCCGGGACTCGTCGATACGAGCAGTACTTC; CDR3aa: CASSEIPGTRRYEQYF
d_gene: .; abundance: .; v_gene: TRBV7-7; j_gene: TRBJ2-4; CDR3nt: TGTGCTAGCAGCTTAGCGAGGGGGAGGGAGGGCCGCCCCAAAAACATTCAGTACTTC; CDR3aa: CASSLARGREGRPKNIQYF
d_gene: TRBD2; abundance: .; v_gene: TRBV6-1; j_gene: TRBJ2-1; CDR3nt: TGTGCCAGCAGTGGAGAGCGGGAGCGGAATGAGCAGTTCTTC; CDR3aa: CASSGERERNEQFF
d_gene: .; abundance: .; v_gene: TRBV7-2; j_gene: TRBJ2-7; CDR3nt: TGTGCCAGCAGCCGACAGGGAGGGGGCTCCTACGAGCAGTACTTC; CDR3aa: CASSRQGGGSYEQYF
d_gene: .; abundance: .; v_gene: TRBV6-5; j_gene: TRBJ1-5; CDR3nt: TGTGCCAGCAGTTTCAGGGGAAACGGCAATCAGCCCCAGCATTTT; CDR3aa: CASSFRGNGNQPQHF
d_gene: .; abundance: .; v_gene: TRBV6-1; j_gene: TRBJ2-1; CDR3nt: TGTGCCAGCAGTGGGCGTCGCGGGAAGAGATACAATGAGCAGTTCTTC; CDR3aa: CASSGRRGKRYNEQFF
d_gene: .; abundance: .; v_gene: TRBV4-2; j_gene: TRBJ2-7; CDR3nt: TGTGCCAGCAGCCAAGATGGGAGTAACGAGCAGTACTTC; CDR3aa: CASSQDGSNEQYF
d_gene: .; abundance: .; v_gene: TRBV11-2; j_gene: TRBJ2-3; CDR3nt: TGTGCCAGCAGCTTTCCGGGACACACAGATACGCAGTATTTT; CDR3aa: CASSFPGHTDTQYF
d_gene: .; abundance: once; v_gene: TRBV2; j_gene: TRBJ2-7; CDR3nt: TGTGCCAGCAGAACTCCCCTAAAGGGGCAGTACTTC; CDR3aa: CASRTPLKGQYF
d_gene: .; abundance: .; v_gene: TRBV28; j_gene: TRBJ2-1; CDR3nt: TGTGCCAGCAGTTTTCGGACAGAGCAGTTCTTC; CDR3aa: CASSFRTEQFF
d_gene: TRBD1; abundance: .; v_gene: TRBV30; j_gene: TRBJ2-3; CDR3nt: TGTGCCTGGAGTGTAGGGCAGGGGGCCGATACGCAGTATTTT; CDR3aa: CAWSVGQGADTQYF
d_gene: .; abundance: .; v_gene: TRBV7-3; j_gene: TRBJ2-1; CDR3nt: TGTGCCAGCAGCGTGGGACTTCACAATGAGCAGTTCTTC; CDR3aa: CASSVGLHNEQFF